The source of this T cell receptor (beta chain) is a study of blood T cell repertoires in COVID-19. About the study: Material from acute and convalescent COVID-19 was sourced from the United States, Italy and Spain. In each case, the material was cDNA or gDNA derived from T cells, B-cell-depleted T cells, or PBMCs.

Original processing notes: Amplification from reference gene primers served as the basis for estimated nucleated cell counts. The method was immunoSEQ multiplex PCR; TCRdb's version includes in-frame clones alone and lacks a portion of them. The DNA was the basis for D and trimming; V, J and clone size are from that table. This repertoire shows 77,000 or so clones, around 83% found once; its top ten account for roughly 5%. There are 16 residues in the CDR3. Germline trimming cut 3 bases from V and 4 bases from J; bases unmatched to any gene: 10. CDR1 is MDHEN, CDR2 SYDVKM, per germline. This clone was counted between two and nine times.

What was sequenced was peripheral blood. The clonotype was recovered from a man aged 80 or over with acute or convalescent COVID-19. This rearrangement joins TRBV28 to TRBJ1-2; 8 bases align to TRBD1. The CDR3 loop is CASSFPARGQGYGYTF. DNA for the CDR3: TGTGCCAGCAGTTTCCCCGCCAGGGGGCAGGGCTATGGCTACACCTTC.